This T cell receptor (beta chain) emerged from a study of T cell changes during pregnancy in multiple sclerosis. Some clones are missing from TCRdb's copy, which holds only in-frame ones; the method was immunoSEQ multiplex PCR. The sample comprises roughly 38,000 clones, about 93% of which are singletons, and 0.65% to 0.85% rests with the top ten. This clone was recorded only once. Germline-derived CDR1 and CDR2 are LNHDA and SQIVND (reference sequence). Trimming left V 5 bases short and J 2 bases short, with 6 bases between. The CDR3 consists of 12 residues. The rearrangement links TRBV19 to TRBJ1-1; no definite D call. This sequence was found in a female donor in good health, enrolled as a control in a pregnancy study. Sample: CD4+ T cells from peripheral blood mononuclear cells, taken in the second trimester of pregnancy. The CDR3 region has the DNA TGTGCCAGTAGTGGGCTCAACACTGAAGCTTTCTTT. Encoded protein: CASSGLNTEAFF.